These 30 T cell receptor beta chains were sequenced from one sample in a study of T cell responses to AZD1222 COVID-19 vaccine. Assay: immunoSEQ multiplex PCR; the TCRdb copy retains only in-frame clones and omits some. The data contain about 150,000 clones, over 70% of them singletons. Material: peripheral blood, obtained 28 days after the second AZD1222 dose. Receptors were obtained from an adult who received the AZD1222 COVID-19 vaccine.

The chain joins TRBV6-5 to TRBJ1-1; TRBD1 agrees at 8 bases. The CDR3 is 15 residues long. The germline CDR1 and CDR2 sequences are MNHEY and SVGAGI. Trimming removed 2 bases from V and 7 bases from J; junction bases left unmatched: 9. Here the CDR3 DNA reads TGTGCCAGCAGTTACGTGGGACAGGCATATAGTGAAGCTTTCTTT. Translated, it gives CASSYVGQAYSEAFF.

There are a few counts of this clone. One end of the junction fails to match germline, which may point to a read error. The chain employs TRBV2 and TRBJ2-7, with 8 bases fitting TRBD2. Germline V gene sequence: CDR1 SNHLY, CDR2 FYNNEI. This CDR3 spans 12 amino acids. CDR3 in amino acids: CASSESRREAFF. The CDR3, as DNA: TGTGCCAGCAGTGAATCGAGGCGGGAGGCTTTCTTC.

This clone was detected once. V and J are TRBV18 and TRBJ2-7; 12 nucleotides match TRBD2. J lost 2 bases, V lost 2 bases, and 16 bases had no gene match. This CDR3 region has 20 residues. Germline V lookup: CDR1 KGHSH, CDR2 LQKENI. The CDR3 DNA reads as TGTGCCAGCTCACCATTAGGGGGGGGCCTAGCGGGAGGGCCCACCTACGAGCAGTACTTC. This encodes CASSPLGGGLAGGPTYEQYF.

The J gene is TRBJ2-2, the V gene TRBV28; D not resolved. Germline V gives CDR1 MDHEN, CDR2 SYDVKM. The CDR3 totals 14 residues. V lost 6 bases, J lost 15 bases, and 23 bases lay in between. In nucleotides, the CDR3 is TGTGCCAGCAGCCACCCGACCCCGGGCTCCGGGTTGTTTTTT. Amino acid sequence: CASSHPTPGSGLFF.

J is TRBJ2-1 and V is TRBV7-8; 10 bases match TRBD2. Germline V CDR1 and CDR2: SGHVS, FQNEAQ. The CDR3 has 18 amino acids. The V and J ends lost 3 bases and 6 bases, in that order; junction bases with no gene match: 14. In nucleotides, the CDR3 is TGTGCCAGCAGCTTTTTTTCTTCTCGGCTAGCGGGAGTCAATGAGCAGTTCTTC. This encodes CASSFFSSRLAGVNEQFF.

V is TRBV2 and J is TRBJ2-7; TRBD2 matches at 12 bases. Germline assignment: CDR1 SNHLY and CDR2 FYNNEI. With 3 bases clipped from V and 4 bases from J, the junction kept 4 bases outside the gene matches. This CDR3 is built from 15 residues. CDR3 residues: CASSEGLAGGYEQYF. The DNA of the CDR3 is TGTGCCAGCAGTGAGGGACTAGCGGGTGGATACGAGCAGTACTTC.

The gene calls are TRBV5-4 and TRBJ2-2; D remains unclear. Deletions cut 4 bases from V and 9 bases from J, with 10 bases between. CDR3 size: 12 residues. Germline V gene lookup returns CDR1 SGHNT and CDR2 YYREEE (reference sequence). CDR3 nucleotide sequence: TGTGCCAGCAGCCCCCTGGGCCGGGAGCTGTTTTTT. Translation gives CASSPLGRELFF.

V gene TRBV24-1 combines with J gene TRBJ2-3; D is unclear. This CDR3 contains 14 residues. The V and J ends lost 4 bases and 0 bases respectively, with 7 bases between them. Germline CDR1 and CDR2: KGHDR and SFDVKD. The DNA for the CDR3 is TGTGCCACCAGTGACCAGGACAGCACAGATACGCAGTATTTT. This gives the protein CATSDQDSTDTQYF.

The V call is TRBV4-2, the J call TRBJ2-1; D is perhaps TRBD2 (6 bases). Germline values: CDR1 LGHNA, CDR2 YNFKEQ. The V end lost 0 bases, the J end lost 9 bases, and 24 bases lay between the germline ends. CDR3 size: 18 residues. The CDR3 loop is CASSQEPASGSRLGEQFF. The CDR3 DNA reads TGTGCCAGCAGCCAAGAACCCGCCTCCGGGAGTAGGTTAGGTGAGCAGTTCTTC.

The V call is TRBV19, the J call TRBJ1-1; the D is unclear. Trimming removed 5 bases at V and 3 bases at J, with 13 bases between. CDR1 is LNHDA, CDR2 SQIVND, per germline (reference sequence). The CDR3 has 14 residues. The CDR3 region is CASSYVHGYTEAFF. DNA for the CDR3: TGTGCCAGTAGTTACGTTCATGGGTACACTGAAGCTTTCTTT.

This chain joins TRBV28 and TRBJ1-6; a possible D gene is TRBD1 (6 bases). Per the germline V gene, CDR1 is MDHEN and CDR2 is SYDVKM. V lost 6 bases and J 7 bases, leaving 13 bases between the germline ends. The CDR3 has 14 amino acids. CDR3 sequence (DNA): TGTGCCAGCAGATGGGCAGGGGACAATTCACCCCTCCACTTT. Encoded protein: CASRWAGDNSPLHF.

The V gene is TRBV11-2, the J gene TRBJ2-1; possibly TRBD1 for D (6 bases). Germline-derived CDR1 and CDR2 are SGHAT and FQNNGV. The length of the CDR3 is 15 residues. V was pared by 11 bases and J by 3 bases, with 20 bases between. CDR3 loop: CAGALDSSNYNEQFF. Here the CDR3 DNA reads TGTGCCGGAGCACTGGACAGCTCTAACTACAATGAGCAGTTCTTC.

The gene calls are TRBV6-2 or TRBV6-3 and TRBJ2-1; possible D gene TRBD2, 7 bases. The V gene lost 6 bases and the J gene lost 6 bases, with 18 bases spanning the gap. CDR3 length: 15 amino acids. Germline CDR1 MNHEY, CDR2 SVGEGT. The DNA for the CDR3 is TGTGCCAGCAGCGACCGGGGGGCGTTCTTCAATGAGCAGTTCTTC. Its translation: CASSDRGAFFNEQFF.

The CDR3 nucleotides are TGTGCCAGCGGGTACAGGGGGCTTGGAAACACCATATATTTT. Protein product: CASGYRGLGNTIYF. The chain joins TRBV6-5 to TRBJ1-3, with 9 bases that match TRBD1. The CDR3 consists of 14 residues. V shed 8 bases, J shed 3 bases, and the junction held 5 bases outside the gene matches. CDR1 is MNHEY and CDR2 is SVGAGI in the germline V gene.

The chain is built from TRBV7-8 and TRBJ2-2; the D call may be TRBD1 or TRBD2 (5 bases each). The V end lost 3 bases, the J end lost 4 bases, and 9 bases lay between the germline ends. CDR3 length: 14 amino acids. Germline loops: CDR1 SGHVS, CDR2 FQNEAQ. Written as DNA, the CDR3 is TGTGCCAGCAGCTTTGGGACCATCACCGGGGAGCTGTTTTTT. Translated: CASSFGTITGELFF.

The chain is built from TRBV25-1 and TRBJ1-5; maybe TRBD1 (6 bases). Germline V gene lookup returns CDR1 MGHDK and CDR2 SYGVNS. V lost 4 bases, J lost 0 bases, and 16 bases lay in between. This CDR3 has 17 residues. This CDR3 reads CASSAQQGGYSNQPQHF. CDR3 bases: TGTGCCAGCAGTGCCCAACAGGGCGGGTATAGCAATCAGCCCCAGCATTTT.

This clone was observed once. The chain employs TRBV2 and TRBJ2-7; D unclear. There are 13 residues in the CDR3. Germline V lookup: CDR1 SNHLY, CDR2 FYNNEI. V was shortened by 5 bases and J by 0 bases, with 8 bases between the two germline ends. CDR3 sequence: CASSHDGSYEQYF. The CDR3 nucleotides are TGTGCCAGCAGTCATGACGGCTCCTACGAGCAGTACTTC.

The genes are TRBV24-1 and TRBJ1-2; 11 nucleotides agree with TRBD1. Germline CDR1 is KGHDR and CDR2 is SFDVKD. The V gene end was trimmed by 3 bases and the J gene end by 5 bases; junction bases not matched to a gene: 10. This CDR3 comprises 17 residues. CDR3 protein: CATSDNRDRGNRYGYTF. In DNA form, the CDR3 reads TGTGCCACCAGTGATAACCGGGACAGGGGGAATCGTTATGGCTACACCTTC.

The J gene is TRBJ2-1, the V gene TRBV24-1, with 10 bases matching TRBD1. The V and J ends lost 4 bases and 6 bases, in that order; junction bases with no gene match: 5. The CDR3 sequence is 15 residues long. The germline V gene encodes CDR1 KGHDR and CDR2 SFDVKD. The CDR3 region has the DNA TGTGCCACCAGTGAGCCGGGACAGGGGCGCAATGAGCAGTTCTTC. Amino acids: CATSEPGQGRNEQFF.

V gene TRBV7-3 combines with J gene TRBJ2-1; 7 bases line up with TRBD2. J gave up 0 bases and V 5 bases, and 10 bases lay outside the gene matches. This CDR3 has 17 amino acids. Germline V lookup: CDR1 SGHTA, CDR2 FQGTGA. The CDR3: CASSPPEGGSSYNEQFF. DNA of the CDR3: TGTGCCAGCAGCCCCCCGGAGGGCGGGAGCTCCTACAATGAGCAGTTCTTC.

The CDR3 protein is CASSPPQTGSYNEQFF. CDR3 nucleotide sequence: TGTGCCAGCTCACCCCCCCAAACAGGCTCCTACAATGAGCAGTTCTTC. The V and J genes are TRBV18 and TRBJ2-1; a possible D gene is TRBD1 (5 bases). Per the germline V gene, CDR1 is KGHSH and CDR2 is LQKENI. V was cut by 3 bases and J by 0 bases, with 12 bases left in between. The CDR3 is 16 residues long.

The count of this clone is one. V is TRBV6-1 and J is TRBJ2-5, with 7 bases aligning to TRBD2. The V and J ends lost 3 bases and 5 bases, in that order; junction bases with no gene match: 6. The CDR3 loop spans 14 amino acids. The V gene's germline CDR1 is MNHNS and CDR2 SASEGT. The CDR3 loop reads CASSEGRVGETQYF. CDR3 in DNA: TGTGCCAGCAGTGAGGGGAGGGTAGGTGAGACCCAGTACTTC.

The chain employs TRBV2 and TRBJ1-5, with a possible D match to TRBD1 (6 bases). V was cut by 4 bases and J by 0 bases, with 25 bases left in between. This CDR3 is built from 20 residues. Germline V gene data show CDR1 as SNHLY and CDR2 as FYNNEI. CDR3 sequence (DNA): TGTGCCAGCAGTGTGACAGCCCATGAGGGGGGGATATATAGCAATCAGCCCCAGCATTTT. Translated, it gives CASSVTAHEGGIYSNQPQHF.

The V and J genes are TRBV19 and TRBJ2-2; D remains unclear. In germline, CDR1 is LNHDA, CDR2 SQIVND (reference sequence). V was cut by 6 bases and J by 2 bases, with 7 bases left in between. The CDR3 sequence is 13 residues long. The chain's CDR3 is CASRAENTGELFF. CDR3 coding DNA: TGTGCCAGTAGAGCAGAAAACACCGGGGAGCTGTTTTTT.

The chain couples TRBV6-5 to TRBJ2-2; D unclear. The CDR3 totals 13 residues. CDR1 and CDR2 (germline): MNHEY, SVGAGI. V shed 6 bases and J shed 7 bases, with 12 bases lying between them. The CDR3 bases are TGTGCCAGCAGCGATCCCCCTATCGGGGAGCTGTTTTTT. It yields the protein CASSDPPIGELFF.

The count of this clone is one. The chain employs TRBV15 and TRBJ2-7, with D unclear. The ends were cut back, 3 bases at V and 4 bases at J, with 16 bases in the middle. Germline V gene lookup returns CDR1 LNHNV and CDR2 YYDKDF (reference sequence). The CDR3 sequence is 15 residues long. CDR3 DNA sequence: TGTGCCACCAGCAGGGATAACCTTGGACCTTACGAGCAGTACTTC. Translated: CATSRDNLGPYEQYF.

This rearrangement joins TRBV14 to TRBJ2-1; 10 bases are a match to TRBD1. The length of the CDR3 is 15 residues. V shed 3 bases and J 6 bases; nucleotides not matched to a gene: 5. Per the germline V gene, CDR1 is SGHDN and CDR2 is FVKESK. The CDR3 protein is CASSHARTGGNEQFF. The CDR3 coding sequence is TGTGCCAGCAGCCACGCGCGGACAGGGGGCAATGAGCAGTTCTTC.

The V gene is TRBV14, the J gene TRBJ2-7; D remains ambiguous. Germline-derived CDR1 and CDR2 are SGHDN and FVKESK. V shed 1 base and J shed 3 bases, with 10 bases lying between them. The CDR3 is 14 amino acids. CDR3 loop: CASSQALGFYEQYF. CDR3 DNA: TGTGCCAGCAGCCAAGCACTTGGATTCTACGAGCAGTACTTC.

On this clone itself: A read error may produce the germline difference seen at one junction end. This sample also contains other DNA sequences that code for the same CDR3. The J gene is TRBJ2-3, the V gene TRBV7-7, with TRBD2 matching 8 bases. The length of the CDR3 is 15 residues. In germline, CDR1 is SSHAT, CDR2 FNYEAQ (reference sequence). The CDR3 is CASSEAGEPTDTQYF. The CDR3 coding sequence is TGTGCTAGCAGCGAAGCGGGGGAACCCACAGATACGCAGTATTTT.

In regard to this clone: Other DNA sequences in this specimen translate into the identical CDR3. The gene calls are TRBV28 and TRBJ1-5, with no clear D. Germline V lookup: CDR1 MDHEN, CDR2 SYDVKM. The CDR3 runs to 14 residues. V lost 2 bases and J 10 bases, leaving 15 bases between the germline ends. The CDR3 sequence is CASSLVSGLLPQHF. Here the CDR3 DNA reads TGTGCCAGCAGTTTAGTTTCAGGTCTCCTACCCCAGCATTTT.